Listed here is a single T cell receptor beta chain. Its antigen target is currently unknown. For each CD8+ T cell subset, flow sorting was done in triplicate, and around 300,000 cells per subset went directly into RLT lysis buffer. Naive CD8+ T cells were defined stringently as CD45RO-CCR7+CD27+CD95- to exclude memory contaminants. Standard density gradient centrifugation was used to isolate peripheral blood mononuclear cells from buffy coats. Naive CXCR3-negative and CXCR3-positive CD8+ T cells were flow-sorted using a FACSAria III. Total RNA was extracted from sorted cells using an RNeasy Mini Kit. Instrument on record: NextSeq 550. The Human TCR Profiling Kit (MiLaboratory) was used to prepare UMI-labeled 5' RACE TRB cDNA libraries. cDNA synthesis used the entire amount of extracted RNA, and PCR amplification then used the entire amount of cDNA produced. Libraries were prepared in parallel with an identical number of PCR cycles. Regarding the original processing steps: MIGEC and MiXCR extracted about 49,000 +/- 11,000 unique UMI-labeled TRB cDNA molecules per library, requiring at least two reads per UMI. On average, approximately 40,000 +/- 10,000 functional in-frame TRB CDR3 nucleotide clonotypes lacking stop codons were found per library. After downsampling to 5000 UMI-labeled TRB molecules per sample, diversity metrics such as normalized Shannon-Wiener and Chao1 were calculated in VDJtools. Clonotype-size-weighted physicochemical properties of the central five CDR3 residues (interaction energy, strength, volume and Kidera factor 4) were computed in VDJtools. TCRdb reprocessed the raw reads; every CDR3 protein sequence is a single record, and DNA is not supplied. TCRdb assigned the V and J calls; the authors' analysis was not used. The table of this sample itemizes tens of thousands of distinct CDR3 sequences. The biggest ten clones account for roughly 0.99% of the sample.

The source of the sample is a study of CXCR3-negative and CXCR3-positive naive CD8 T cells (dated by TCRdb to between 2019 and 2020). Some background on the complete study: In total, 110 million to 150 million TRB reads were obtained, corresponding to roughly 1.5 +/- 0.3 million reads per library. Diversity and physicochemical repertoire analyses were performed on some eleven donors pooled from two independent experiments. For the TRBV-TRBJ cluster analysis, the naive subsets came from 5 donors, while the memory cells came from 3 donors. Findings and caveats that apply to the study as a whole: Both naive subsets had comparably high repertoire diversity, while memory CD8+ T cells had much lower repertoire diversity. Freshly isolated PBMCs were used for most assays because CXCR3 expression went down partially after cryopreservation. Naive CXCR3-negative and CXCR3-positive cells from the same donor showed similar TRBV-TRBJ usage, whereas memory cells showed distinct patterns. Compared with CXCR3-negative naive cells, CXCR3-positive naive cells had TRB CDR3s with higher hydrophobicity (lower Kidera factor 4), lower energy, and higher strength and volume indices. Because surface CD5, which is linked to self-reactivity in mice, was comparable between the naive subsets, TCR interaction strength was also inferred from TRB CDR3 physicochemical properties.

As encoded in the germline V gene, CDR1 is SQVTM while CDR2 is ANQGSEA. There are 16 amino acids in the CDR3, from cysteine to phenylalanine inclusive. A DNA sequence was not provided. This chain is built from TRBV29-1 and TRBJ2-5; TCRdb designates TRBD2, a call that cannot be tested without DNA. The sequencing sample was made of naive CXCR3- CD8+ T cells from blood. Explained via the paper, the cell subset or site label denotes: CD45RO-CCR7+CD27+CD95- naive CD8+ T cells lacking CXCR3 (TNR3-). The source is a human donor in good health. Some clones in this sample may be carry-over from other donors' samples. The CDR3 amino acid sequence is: CSVEEVGLTIQETQYF.